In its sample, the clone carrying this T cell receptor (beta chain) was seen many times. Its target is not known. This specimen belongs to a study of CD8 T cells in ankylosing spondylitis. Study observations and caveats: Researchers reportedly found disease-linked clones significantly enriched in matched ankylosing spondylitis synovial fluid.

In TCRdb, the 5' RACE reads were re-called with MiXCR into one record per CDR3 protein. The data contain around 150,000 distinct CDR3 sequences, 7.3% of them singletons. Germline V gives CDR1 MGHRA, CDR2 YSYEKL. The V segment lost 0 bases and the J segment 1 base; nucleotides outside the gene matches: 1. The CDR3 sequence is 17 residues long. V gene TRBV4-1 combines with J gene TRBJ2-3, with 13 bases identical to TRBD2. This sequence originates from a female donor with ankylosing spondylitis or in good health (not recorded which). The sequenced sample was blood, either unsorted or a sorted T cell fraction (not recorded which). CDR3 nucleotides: TGCGCCAGCAGCCAAGAAGGGACTAGCGGGGGCACAGATACGCAGTATTTT. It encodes CASSQEGTSGGTDTQYF.